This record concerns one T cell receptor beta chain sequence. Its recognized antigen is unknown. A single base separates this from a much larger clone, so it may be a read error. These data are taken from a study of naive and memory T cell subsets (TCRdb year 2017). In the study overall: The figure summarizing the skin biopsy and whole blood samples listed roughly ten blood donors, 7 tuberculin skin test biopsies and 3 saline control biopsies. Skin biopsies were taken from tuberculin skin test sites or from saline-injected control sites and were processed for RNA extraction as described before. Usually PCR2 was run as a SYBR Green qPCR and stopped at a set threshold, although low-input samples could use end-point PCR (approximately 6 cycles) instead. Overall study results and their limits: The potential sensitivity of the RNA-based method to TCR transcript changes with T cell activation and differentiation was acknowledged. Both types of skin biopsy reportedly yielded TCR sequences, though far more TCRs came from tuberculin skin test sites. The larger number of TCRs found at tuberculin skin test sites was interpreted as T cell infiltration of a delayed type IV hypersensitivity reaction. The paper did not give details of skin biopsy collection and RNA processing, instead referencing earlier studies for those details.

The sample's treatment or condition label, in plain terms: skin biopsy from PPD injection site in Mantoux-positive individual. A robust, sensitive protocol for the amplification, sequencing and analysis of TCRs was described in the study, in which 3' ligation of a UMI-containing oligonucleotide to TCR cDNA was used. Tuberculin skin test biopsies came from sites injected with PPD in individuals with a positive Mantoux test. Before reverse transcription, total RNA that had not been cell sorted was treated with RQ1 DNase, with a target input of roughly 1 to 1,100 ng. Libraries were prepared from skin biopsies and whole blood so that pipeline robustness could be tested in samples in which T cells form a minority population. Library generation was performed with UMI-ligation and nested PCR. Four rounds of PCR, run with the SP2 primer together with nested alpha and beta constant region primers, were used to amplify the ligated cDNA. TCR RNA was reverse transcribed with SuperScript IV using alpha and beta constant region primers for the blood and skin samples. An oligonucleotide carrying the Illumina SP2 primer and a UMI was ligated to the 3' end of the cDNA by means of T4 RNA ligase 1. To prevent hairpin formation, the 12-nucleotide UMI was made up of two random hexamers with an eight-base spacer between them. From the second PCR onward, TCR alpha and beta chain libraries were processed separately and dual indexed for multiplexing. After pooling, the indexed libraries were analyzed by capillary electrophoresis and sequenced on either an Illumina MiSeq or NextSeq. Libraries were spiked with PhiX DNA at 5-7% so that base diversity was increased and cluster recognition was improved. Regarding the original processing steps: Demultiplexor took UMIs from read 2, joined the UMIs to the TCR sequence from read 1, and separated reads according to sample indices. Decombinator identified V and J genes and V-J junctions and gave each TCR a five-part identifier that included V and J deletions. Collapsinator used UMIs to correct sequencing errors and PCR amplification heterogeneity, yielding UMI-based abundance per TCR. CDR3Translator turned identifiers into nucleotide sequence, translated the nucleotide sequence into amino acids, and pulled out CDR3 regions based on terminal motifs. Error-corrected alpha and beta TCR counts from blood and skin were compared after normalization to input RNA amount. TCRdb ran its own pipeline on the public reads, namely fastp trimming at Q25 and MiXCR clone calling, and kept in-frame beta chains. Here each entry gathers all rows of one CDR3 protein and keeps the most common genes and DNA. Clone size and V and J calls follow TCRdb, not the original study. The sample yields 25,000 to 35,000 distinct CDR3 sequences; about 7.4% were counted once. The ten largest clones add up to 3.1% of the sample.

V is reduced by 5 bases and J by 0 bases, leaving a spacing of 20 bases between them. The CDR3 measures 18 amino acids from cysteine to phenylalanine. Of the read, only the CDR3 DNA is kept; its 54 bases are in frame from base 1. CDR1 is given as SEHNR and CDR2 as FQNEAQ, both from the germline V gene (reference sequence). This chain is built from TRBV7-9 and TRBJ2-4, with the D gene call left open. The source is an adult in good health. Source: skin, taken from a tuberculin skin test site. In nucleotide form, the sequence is TGTGCCAGCAGCCGATCAATTTCAGAGCTATCAGCCAAAAACATTCAGTACTTC. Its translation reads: CASSRSISELSAKNIQYF.